A selection of T cell receptor beta chains follows, all from one sample in a study of glioma-infiltrating T cells after dendritic cell vaccination. Profiling relied on immunoSEQ multiplex PCR, and the TCRdb table lists in-frame clones only, not all of them. This sample yields some 100,000 clones, of which 85% are seen a single time; roughly 2.9% belongs to the top ten. The sample in question was blood, obtained before dendritic cell vaccination. The receptors stem from a human donor with glioblastoma. The CDR3 runs from the conserved cysteine through the conserved F or W. D genes are given only for firm matches. Rows may omit the clone size; those that give it use once, few, many or a size class.

j_gene: TRBJ2-1
abundance: NA
d_gene: NA
v_gene: TRBV5-1
CDR3nt: TGCGCCAGCAGCTTGGACAGGAGCTCCTACAATGAGCAGTTCTTC
CDR3aa: CASSLDRSSYNEQFF

j_gene: TRBJ1-2
abundance: NA
d_gene: TRBD1
v_gene: TRBV11-3
CDR3nt: TGTGCCAGCAGCCCCGGGACAGCTCTTTATGGCTACACCTTC
CDR3aa: CASSPGTALYGYTF

j_gene: TRBJ2-2
abundance: NA
d_gene: TRBD2
v_gene: TRBV29-1
CDR3nt: TGCAGCGTTGCGGGGGGGAACACCGGGGAGCTGTTTTTT
CDR3aa: CSVAGGNTGELFF

j_gene: TRBJ2-6
abundance: NA
d_gene: NA
v_gene: TRBV5-1
CDR3nt: TGCGCCAGCAGCTTGAGAGAGCTCTCTGGGGCCAACGTCCTGACTTTC
CDR3aa: CASSLRELSGANVLTF

j_gene: TRBJ2-1
abundance: NA
d_gene: NA
v_gene: TRBV6-6
CDR3nt: TGTGCCAGCAGCCCCGCGGGGCCTTCCTACAATGAGCAGTTCTTC
CDR3aa: CASSPAGPSYNEQFF

j_gene: TRBJ2-1
abundance: NA
d_gene: NA
v_gene: TRBV4-2
CDR3nt: TGTGCCAGCAGCCTGGGAAGCGGAGATTACAATGAGCAGTTCTTC
CDR3aa: CASSLGSGDYNEQFF

j_gene: TRBJ2-7
abundance: NA
d_gene: TRBD2
v_gene: TRBV4-1
CDR3nt: TGCGCCAGCAGCCAAGAAGGGAGGGGCTACGAGCAGTACTTC
CDR3aa: CASSQEGRGYEQYF

j_gene: TRBJ2-7
abundance: NA
d_gene: TRBD1
v_gene: TRBV7-9
CDR3nt: TGTGCCAGCAGCCCCTCCGCGGACAGGGGCTACGAGCAGTACTTC
CDR3aa: CASSPSADRGYEQYF

j_gene: TRBJ2-3
abundance: NA
d_gene: TRBD2
v_gene: TRBV2
CDR3nt: TGTGCCAGCCTCCGGGGTGCGGGGGGGGATACGCAGTATTTT
CDR3aa: CASLRGAGGDTQYF

j_gene: TRBJ1-2
abundance: NA
d_gene: TRBD1
v_gene: TRBV10-1
CDR3nt: TGCGCCAGCAGTGAAAACAGGGGCAACTATGGCTACACCTTC
CDR3aa: CASSENRGNYGYTF

j_gene: TRBJ2-7
abundance: NA
d_gene: TRBD1
v_gene: TRBV5-1
CDR3nt: TGCGCCAGCAGCTTGGAGCGGACAGGGGGCGACGAGCAGTACTTC
CDR3aa: CASSLERTGGDEQYF

j_gene: TRBJ2-1
abundance: NA
d_gene: TRBD2
v_gene: TRBV5-1
CDR3nt: TGCGCCAGCAGCCGAACTAGCGGTTCCTACAATGAGCAGTTCTTC
CDR3aa: CASSRTSGSYNEQFF

j_gene: TRBJ2-2
abundance: NA
d_gene: NA
v_gene: TRBV4-3
CDR3nt: TGCGCCAGCAGCCAATTGACTACCACGAACACCGGGGAGCTGTTTTTT
CDR3aa: CASSQLTTTNTGELFF

j_gene: TRBJ1-5
abundance: NA
d_gene: NA
v_gene: TRBV4-1
CDR3nt: TGCGCCAGCATAGGCAATCAGCCCCAGCATTTT
CDR3aa: CASIGNQPQHF

j_gene: TRBJ1-2
abundance: NA
d_gene: NA
v_gene: TRBV5-1
CDR3nt: TGCGCCAGCAGCTTGGTTGCGGTGAACTATGGCTACACCTTC
CDR3aa: CASSLVAVNYGYTF

j_gene: TRBJ2-3
abundance: NA
d_gene: TRBD2
v_gene: TRBV5-6
CDR3nt: TGTGCCAGCAGCTTGCGGGGGGGTGGGGCTACGCAGTATTTT
CDR3aa: CASSLRGGGATQYF

j_gene: TRBJ2-2
abundance: NA
d_gene: NA
v_gene: TRBV7-6
CDR3nt: TGTGCCAGCAGCCCCGAGATGAACACCGGGGAGCTGTTTTTT
CDR3aa: CASSPEMNTGELFF

j_gene: TRBJ1-2
abundance: NA
d_gene: TRBD1
v_gene: TRBV6-1
CDR3nt: TGTGCCAGCAGTGGAAGGACAGGGAGCTATGAAGGCTACACCTTC
CDR3aa: CASSGRTGSYEGYTF

j_gene: TRBJ1-1
abundance: once
d_gene: NA
v_gene: TRBV6-4
CDR3nt: TGTGCCAGCAGGGACTTCATGAACACTGAAGCTTTCTTT
CDR3aa: CASRDFMNTEAFF

j_gene: TRBJ1-5
abundance: once
d_gene: NA
v_gene: TRBV6-5
CDR3nt: TGTGCCAGCAGTTACGACTTCAATCAGCCCCAGCATTTT
CDR3aa: CASSYDFNQPQHF

j_gene: TRBJ2-7
abundance: medium-sized
d_gene: TRBD1
v_gene: TRBV2
CDR3nt: TGTGCCAGCAACCTACAGGGGCGACAATACGAGCAGTACTTC
CDR3aa: CASNLQGRQYEQYF

j_gene: TRBJ1-1
abundance: NA
d_gene: NA
v_gene: TRBV5-1
CDR3nt: TGCGCCAGCAGCTTCATGGCACGGGACACTGAAGCTTTCTTT
CDR3aa: CASSFMARDTEAFF

j_gene: TRBJ1-5
abundance: NA
d_gene: NA
v_gene: TRBV19
CDR3nt: TGTGCCAGTAGCTCCCTCAGGGATCAGCCCCAGCATTTT
CDR3aa: CASSSLRDQPQHF

j_gene: TRBJ1-5
abundance: NA
d_gene: NA
v_gene: TRBV21-1
CDR3nt: TGTGCCAGCAGCAAATCAACAGGGAACAATCAGCCCCAGCATTTT
CDR3aa: CASSKSTGNNQPQHF

j_gene: TRBJ1-3
abundance: NA
d_gene: NA
v_gene: TRBV19
CDR3nt: TGTGCCAGTAGCACCCTACCTGGGGGCCCCTCTGGAAACACCATATATTTT
CDR3aa: CASSTLPGGPSGNTIYF

j_gene: TRBJ1-4
abundance: NA
d_gene: NA
v_gene: TRBV30
CDR3nt: TGTGCCTGGTCGTGGGAGGGAGAGGTGTTTTTT
CDR3aa: CAWSWEGEVFF

j_gene: TRBJ1-6
abundance: NA
d_gene: NA
v_gene: TRBV2
CDR3nt: TGTGCCAGCAGTGACCAGATCCAGAGGTCACCCCTCCACTTT
CDR3aa: CASSDQIQRSPLHF

j_gene: TRBJ1-5
abundance: NA
d_gene: NA
v_gene: TRBV2
CDR3nt: TGTGCCAGCAGTGATAAGGACAGTTCCCAGCCCCAGCATTTT
CDR3aa: CASSDKDSSQPQHF

j_gene: TRBJ2-5
abundance: NA
d_gene: NA
v_gene: TRBV7-7
CDR3nt: TGTGCTAGCACCCCGTCCCCGGTAGTCGAGACCCAGTACTTC
CDR3aa: CASTPSPVVETQYF

j_gene: TRBJ2-1
abundance: NA
d_gene: TRBD2
v_gene: TRBV25-1
CDR3nt: TGTGCCAGCAGTGCTCAGCGGGAGGTGGATGAGCAGTTCTTC
CDR3aa: CASSAQREVDEQFF

j_gene: TRBJ2-7
abundance: NA
d_gene: TRBD2
v_gene: TRBV7-9
CDR3nt: TGTGCCAGCAGCTTAGTGGCTAGCGGTTTGGGCGAGCAGTACTTC
CDR3aa: CASSLVASGLGEQYF

j_gene: TRBJ2-1
abundance: NA
d_gene: TRBD2
v_gene: TRBV5-1
CDR3nt: TGCGCCAGCAGCCCGACCGGGACTAGCGGAGGCAATGAGCAGTTCTTC
CDR3aa: CASSPTGTSGGNEQFF

j_gene: TRBJ2-6
abundance: few
d_gene: NA
v_gene: TRBV5-1
CDR3nt: TGCGCCAGCAGCGAGGGCGGGGCCAACGTCCTGACTTTC
CDR3aa: CASSEGGANVLTF

j_gene: TRBJ1-1
abundance: NA
d_gene: NA
v_gene: TRBV5-1
CDR3nt: TGCGCCAGCAGCCCACAAAATGAGAACACTGAAGCTTTCTTT
CDR3aa: CASSPQNENTEAFF

j_gene: TRBJ1-1
abundance: NA
d_gene: NA
v_gene: TRBV7-2
CDR3nt: TGTGCCAGCAGCGACGGGGTTGGGATGAACACTGAAGCTTTCTTT
CDR3aa: CASSDGVGMNTEAFF

j_gene: TRBJ2-7
abundance: NA
d_gene: NA
v_gene: TRBV5-5
CDR3nt: TGTGCCAGCTTTGGGGTCCCGACAGGATCTTTTTCCTACGAGCAGTACTTC
CDR3aa: CASFGVPTGSFSYEQYF

j_gene: TRBJ2-3
abundance: once
d_gene: NA
v_gene: TRBV6-5
CDR3nt: TGTGCCACTCGGGATGGCACAGATACGCAGTATTTT
CDR3aa: CATRDGTDTQYF

j_gene: TRBJ2-2
abundance: once
d_gene: TRBD2
v_gene: TRBV4-2
CDR3nt: TGTGCCAGCAGCCAAGCGGGACTAGCGGGAGCCGGGGAGCTGTTTTTT
CDR3aa: CASSQAGLAGAGELFF

j_gene: TRBJ1-3
abundance: few
d_gene: TRBD1
v_gene: TRBV19
CDR3nt: TGTGCCAGTACCAGGACAGGGGCGGGAAACACCATATATTTT
CDR3aa: CASTRTGAGNTIYF

j_gene: TRBJ2-3
abundance: NA
d_gene: NA
v_gene: TRBV11-3
CDR3nt: TGTGCCAGCAGCTTAGGGGGAGTCGGCACAGATACGCAGTATTTT
CDR3aa: CASSLGGVGTDTQYF

j_gene: TRBJ1-5
abundance: NA
d_gene: TRBD1
v_gene: TRBV6-5
CDR3nt: TGTGCCACAGGGACAGGGGTAAGAGGACCCCAGCATTTT
CDR3aa: CATGTGVRGPQHF

j_gene: TRBJ2-1
abundance: NA
d_gene: TRBD1
v_gene: TRBV11-2
CDR3nt: TGTGCCAGCAGCAGACAGGGGGGACGGAACAATGAGCAGTTCTTC
CDR3aa: CASSRQGGRNNEQFF

j_gene: TRBJ2-5
abundance: NA
d_gene: TRBD2
v_gene: TRBV5-6
CDR3nt: TGTGCCAGCAGCTGGGGGGGGACCCAGTACTTC
CDR3aa: CASSWGGTQYF

j_gene: TRBJ1-1
abundance: NA
d_gene: NA
v_gene: TRBV5-1
CDR3nt: TGCGCCAGCAGCTATACAAGGGGGAACACTGAAGCTTTCTTT
CDR3aa: CASSYTRGNTEAFF

j_gene: TRBJ1-4
abundance: NA
d_gene: NA
v_gene: TRBV7-9
CDR3nt: TGTGCCAGCAGCTTAAGTATAGGGAGATCTGAAAAACTGTTTTTT
CDR3aa: CASSLSIGRSEKLFF

j_gene: TRBJ1-2
abundance: NA
d_gene: NA
v_gene: TRBV18
CDR3nt: TGTGCCAGCTCACCAATGACAGGATATGTTTATGGCTACACCTTC
CDR3aa: CASSPMTGYVYGYTF

j_gene: TRBJ1-2
abundance: NA
d_gene: TRBD1
v_gene: TRBV27
CDR3nt: TGTGCCAGCACACAGGGGACGAATGGGAACTATGGCTACACCTTC
CDR3aa: CASTQGTNGNYGYTF

j_gene: TRBJ2-2
abundance: NA
d_gene: NA
v_gene: TRBV6-5
CDR3nt: TGTGCCAGCAGTTCCGCCGGGGAGCTGTTTTTT
CDR3aa: CASSSAGELFF

j_gene: TRBJ2-7
abundance: few
d_gene: TRBD1
v_gene: TRBV15
CDR3nt: TGTGCCACCAGCCCCCACCTTATGACAGGGGGGAAAGACGAGCAGTACTTC
CDR3aa: CATSPHLMTGGKDEQYF

j_gene: TRBJ2-7
abundance: once
d_gene: NA
v_gene: TRBV6-5
CDR3nt: TGTGCCAGCAGTTCTGGACAGCTGAACGAGCAGTACTTC
CDR3aa: CASSSGQLNEQYF

j_gene: TRBJ2-3
abundance: once
d_gene: TRBD2
v_gene: TRBV4-3
CDR3nt: TGCGCCAGCAGCCAAGATGTCGCGGGAGTGGCAGATACGCAGTATTTT
CDR3aa: CASSQDVAGVADTQYF

j_gene: TRBJ2-7
abundance: NA
d_gene: TRBD1
v_gene: TRBV25-1
CDR3nt: TGTGCCAGCAGTTCGTGGACAGGGCTTTCCTACGAGCAGTACTTC
CDR3aa: CASSSWTGLSYEQYF

j_gene: TRBJ1-2
abundance: NA
d_gene: NA
v_gene: TRBV5-8
CDR3nt: TGTGCCAGCAGCTTGGTCAGGGCTGGCTACACCTTC
CDR3aa: CASSLVRAGYTF

j_gene: TRBJ2-1
abundance: NA
d_gene: TRBD2
v_gene: TRBV5-6
CDR3nt: TGTGCCAGCAGCGGGGGGACTAGCGGGGGTGAGCAGTTCTTC
CDR3aa: CASSGGTSGGEQFF

j_gene: TRBJ1-1
abundance: NA
d_gene: NA
v_gene: TRBV12-5
CDR3nt: TGTGCTAGTGGTTTGGGTGAGGACACTGAAGCTTTCTTT
CDR3aa: CASGLGEDTEAFF

j_gene: TRBJ2-2
abundance: NA
d_gene: NA
v_gene: TRBV5-1
CDR3nt: TGCGCCAGCAGCTCCTCACTGAACACCGGGGAGCTGTTTTTT
CDR3aa: CASSSSLNTGELFF

j_gene: TRBJ2-1
abundance: NA
d_gene: NA
v_gene: TRBV11-2
CDR3nt: TGTGCCAGCAGCTTAGACAGGGTCTATGAGCAGTTCTTC
CDR3aa: CASSLDRVYEQFF

j_gene: TRBJ1-1
abundance: NA
d_gene: NA
v_gene: TRBV5-4
CDR3nt: TGTGCCAGCAGCTTGGAATCGGTGAACACTGAAGCTTTCTTT
CDR3aa: CASSLESVNTEAFF

j_gene: TRBJ2-1
abundance: few
d_gene: TRBD2
v_gene: TRBV5-1
CDR3nt: TGCGCCAGCAGCTTGGTTTTCGGGGACTACATGGACAATGAGCAGTTCTTC
CDR3aa: CASSLVFGDYMDNEQFF